The next 4 T cell receptor beta chains were all read from a single sample in a study of spatial heterogeneity in lung cancer. The time point: sample taken at primary tumor resection. Sequencing covered unsorted whole RNA taken from tumor, nontumor lung or frozen PBMC. A single record per CDR3 protein comes from TCRdb applying MiXCR to the 5' RACE reads. The profile covers about 45,000 distinct CDR3 sequences, with roughly 7% appearing a single time and around 42% taken by the ten largest. The source material was PBMCs, sampled at surgery. The receptors stem from a female donor with early-stage non-small cell lung cancer.

This clonotype was observed many times. The rearrangement links TRBV4-3 to TRBJ2-3; D is uncertain. The CDR3 length is 14 residues. Germline V gene data show CDR1 as LGHNA and CDR2 as YSLEER. The V and J ends lost 4 bases and 2 bases respectively, with 10 bases between them. The DNA of the CDR3 is TGCGCCAGCAGCCCCCAGACTCCCACAGATACGCAGTATTTT. It specifies CASSPQTPTDTQYF.

This clonotype was counted many times. J is TRBJ2-1 and V is TRBV27; 13 bases fit TRBD2. Germline V CDR1 and CDR2: MNHEY, SMNVEV (reference sequence). The J segment lost 7 bases and the V segment lost 3 bases, leaving 6 bases of the junction unmatched. CDR3 size: 16 residues. The DNA of the CDR3 is TGTGCCAGCAGTTTCCGATGGGGACTAGCGGGGAATGAGCAGTTCTTC. Protein product: CASSFRWGLAGNEQFF.

This clonotype came up many times. The germline gene is not matched at one end of the junction; a read error may be the cause. The rearrangement links TRBV7-9 to TRBJ2-3; D is ambiguous. This CDR3 comprises 8 residues. Germline CDR1 is SEHNR and CDR2 is FQNEAQ (reference sequence). As DNA, the CDR3 is TGCAAGGGAGATACGCAGTATTTT. It is translated as CKGDTQYF. Variable domain in full (rest from reference TRBV7-9 and TRBJ2-3): DTGVSQNPRHKITKRGQNVTFRCDPISEHNRLYWYRQTLGQGPEFLTYFQNEAQLEKSRLLSDRFSAERPKGSFSTLEIQRTEQGDSAMYLCKGDTQYFGPGTRLTVL.

This clonotype was counted many times. The CDR3, as DNA: TGTGCCAGCAGTTTCTCCTTCAAGGGGGAAGCTTTCTTT. This gives the protein CASSFSFKGEAFF. This chain uses TRBV12-3 or TRBV12-4 with TRBJ1-1; D possibly corresponds to TRBD1 (5 bases). The CDR3 covers 13 residues. Between the trimmed V and J ends, which lost 3 bases and 8 bases, there was a span of 13 bases.